This TCR beta chain is drawn from a study of T cells in Graves' hyperthyroidism and ophthalmopathy. Study-level results: The model anticipated ophthalmopathy a median about 6.5 months pre-onset.

As to this clonotype: As yet, its antigen is unknown.

Absent ophthalmopathy progression within 18 months defined stable Graves' hyperthyroidism. Patients with uncontrolled infections, other autoimmune diseases, pregnancy or lactation were excluded. The CDR3 runs 12 residues. The V end was cut by 7 bases, the J end by 5 bases, with 9 bases between. Looked up from germline, CDR1 is SNHLY and CDR2 is FYNNEI. What was amplified from RNA transcripts were TCR beta CDR3 regions. First-round RT-PCR of the TCR CDR3 relied on the HTBI primer set. TCRdb re-called the multiplex PCR reads through MiXCR, storing one row per CDR3 protein. Of approximately 700,000 distinct CDR3 sequences listed, 16% were seen once; the top ten hold approximately 8.4%.

The sequence came from a man aged 18 to 30 with Graves' hyperthyroidism. This chain links TRBV2 with TRBJ2-1; D is undetermined. Sequenced material: blood. CDR3 nucleotide sequence: TGTGCCAGCATTATCAGAGACAATGAGCAGTTCTTC. Protein sequence: CASIIRDNEQFF. The complete variable domain, with remaining parts taken from reference TRBV2 and TRBJ2-1, reads EPEVTQTPSHQVTQMGQEVILRCVPISNHLYFYWYRQILGQKVEFLVSFYNNEISEKSEIFDDQFSVERPDGSNFTLKIRSTKLEDSAMYFCASIIRDNEQFFGPGTRLTVL.